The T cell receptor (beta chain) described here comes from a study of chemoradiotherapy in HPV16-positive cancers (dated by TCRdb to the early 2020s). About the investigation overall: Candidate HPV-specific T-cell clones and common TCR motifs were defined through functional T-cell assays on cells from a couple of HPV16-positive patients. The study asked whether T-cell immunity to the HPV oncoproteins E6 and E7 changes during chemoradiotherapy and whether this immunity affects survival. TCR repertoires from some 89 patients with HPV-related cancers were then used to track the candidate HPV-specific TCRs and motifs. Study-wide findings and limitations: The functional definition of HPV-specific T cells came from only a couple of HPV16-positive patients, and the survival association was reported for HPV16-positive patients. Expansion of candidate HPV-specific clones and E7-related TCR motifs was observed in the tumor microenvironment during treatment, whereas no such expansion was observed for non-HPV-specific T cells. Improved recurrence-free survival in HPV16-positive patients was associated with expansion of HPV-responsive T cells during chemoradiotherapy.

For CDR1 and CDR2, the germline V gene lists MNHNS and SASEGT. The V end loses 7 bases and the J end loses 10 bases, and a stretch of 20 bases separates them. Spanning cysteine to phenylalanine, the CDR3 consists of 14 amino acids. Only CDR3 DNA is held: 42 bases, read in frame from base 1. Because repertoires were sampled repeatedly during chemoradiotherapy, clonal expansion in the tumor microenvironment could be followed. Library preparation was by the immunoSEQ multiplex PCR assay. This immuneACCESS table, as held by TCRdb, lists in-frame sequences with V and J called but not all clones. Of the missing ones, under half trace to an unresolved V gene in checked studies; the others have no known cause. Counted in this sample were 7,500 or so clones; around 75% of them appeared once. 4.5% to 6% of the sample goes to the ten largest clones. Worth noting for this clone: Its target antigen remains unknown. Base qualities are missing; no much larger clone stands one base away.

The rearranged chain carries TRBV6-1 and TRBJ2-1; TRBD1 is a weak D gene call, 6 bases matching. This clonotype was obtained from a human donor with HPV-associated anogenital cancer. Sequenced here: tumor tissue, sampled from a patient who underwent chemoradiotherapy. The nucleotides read TGTGCCAGCATTGGGACAAGGTGGGAAAGAGAGCAGTTCTTC. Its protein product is CASIGTRWEREQFF.